These T cell receptor beta chains were read from a single sample in a study of cytomegalovirus exposure and HLA in healthy donors. Clones were sequenced by immunoSEQ multiplex PCR, and TCRdb holds only the in-frame ones, with some missing. This sample has about 160,000 clones, with more than 65% found just once. The sequenced material came from PBMCs. These receptors all come from a man aged 50 to 59 in good health and CMV-seropositive. Both conserved end residues are part of each CDR3. Fields, in order: CDR3 length, clone size, V gene, D gene, J gene, CDR3 DNA, CDR3 protein. D genes are given only for firm matches. Clone sizes are given selectively: once, few, many, or a class where the clone is expanded.

CDR3 length: 16; clone size: -; V gene: TRBV7-3; D gene: TRBD2; J gene: TRBJ2-3; CDR3 DNA: TGTGCCAGCAGCTTAGGGGACTACCCCATCGGAGATACGCAGTATTTT; CDR3 protein: CASSLGDYPIGDTQYF
CDR3 length: 16; clone size: -; V gene: TRBV5-8; D gene: TRBD1; J gene: TRBJ1-5; CDR3 DNA: TGTGCCAGCAGCATCGGGACAGGGATAAGCAATCAGCCCCAGCATTTT; CDR3 protein: CASSIGTGISNQPQHF
CDR3 length: 13; clone size: -; V gene: TRBV19; D gene: -; J gene: TRBJ1-2; CDR3 DNA: TGTGCCAGTAGGCCTCAGGGAACCCGGAGCTACACCTTC; CDR3 protein: CASRPQGTRSYTF
CDR3 length: 14; clone size: -; V gene: TRBV6-5; D gene: -; J gene: TRBJ1-4; CDR3 DNA: TGTGCCAGCAGGAAGACTCTTGGAGGGGAAAAACTGTTTTTT; CDR3 protein: CASRKTLGGEKLFF
CDR3 length: 15; clone size: -; V gene: TRBV30; D gene: TRBD2; J gene: TRBJ2-3; CDR3 DNA: TGTGCCTGGAGTTTTAGCGGGGGTGGGACAGATACGCAGTATTTT; CDR3 protein: CAWSFSGGGTDTQYF
CDR3 length: 15; clone size: -; V gene: TRBV11-1; D gene: TRBD2; J gene: TRBJ2-3; CDR3 DNA: TGTGCCAGCAGCCCAAGGACTAGCGGGACAGATACGCAGTATTTT; CDR3 protein: CASSPRTSGTDTQYF
CDR3 length: 14; clone size: -; V gene: TRBV11-1; D gene: -; J gene: TRBJ1-1; CDR3 DNA: TGTGCCAGCAGCTTAAGCACGCGGGCCACTGAAGCTTTCTTT; CDR3 protein: CASSLSTRATEAFF
CDR3 length: 17; clone size: -; V gene: TRBV27; D gene: TRBD1; J gene: TRBJ2-2; CDR3 DNA: TGTGCCGGCAGCCGGGCCCCGGGACAGGGTTACACCGGGGAGCTGTTTTTT; CDR3 protein: CAGSRAPGQGYTGELFF
CDR3 length: 18; clone size: -; V gene: TRBV15; D gene: -; J gene: TRBJ2-5; CDR3 DNA: TGTGCCACCAGCAGAGATGTCCGGGACTGGACGCGCATGGGGACCCAGTACTTC; CDR3 protein: CATSRDVRDWTRMGTQYF
CDR3 length: 14; clone size: -; V gene: TRBV6-5; D gene: -; J gene: TRBJ1-4; CDR3 DNA: TGTGCCAGCAAGGCGGGGTTTGCTAATGAAAAACTGTTTTTT; CDR3 protein: CASKAGFANEKLFF
CDR3 length: 13; clone size: -; V gene: TRBV7-3; D gene: TRBD1; J gene: TRBJ1-1; CDR3 DNA: TGTGCCAGCAGTACGGACAGGCGAAGGGAAGCTTTCTTT; CDR3 protein: CASSTDRRREAFF
CDR3 length: 13; clone size: -; V gene: TRBV4-3; D gene: -; J gene: TRBJ2-7; CDR3 DNA: TGCGCCAGCAGCCAAGGAGTGCCGTCCGAGCAGTACTTC; CDR3 protein: CASSQGVPSEQYF
CDR3 length: 15; clone size: few; V gene: TRBV9; D gene: -; J gene: TRBJ2-5; CDR3 DNA: TGTGCCAGCAGCGAGGGGACTTTGCTCCAAGAGACCCAGTACTTC; CDR3 protein: CASSEGTLLQETQYF
CDR3 length: 15; clone size: -; V gene: TRBV9; D gene: -; J gene: TRBJ2-7; CDR3 DNA: TGTGCCAGCAGCGTATCAACTAGCTTCTCCTACGAGCAGTACTTC; CDR3 protein: CASSVSTSFSYEQYF
CDR3 length: 15; clone size: -; V gene: TRBV5-1; D gene: TRBD1; J gene: TRBJ2-4; CDR3 DNA: TGCGCCAGCAGCTTGAGACAGGGGGCCTCAAACATTCAGTACTTC; CDR3 protein: CASSLRQGASNIQYF
CDR3 length: 15; clone size: -; V gene: TRBV6-5; D gene: -; J gene: TRBJ1-2; CDR3 DNA: TGTGCCAGCAGTTACTCGGGAGGGACTAACTATGGCTACACCTTC; CDR3 protein: CASSYSGGTNYGYTF
CDR3 length: 13; clone size: -; V gene: TRBV27; D gene: -; J gene: TRBJ2-3; CDR3 DNA: TGTGCCAGCAGTACGAGCCCTTCGTATACGCAGTATTTT; CDR3 protein: CASSTSPSYTQYF
CDR3 length: 15; clone size: -; V gene: TRBV7-9; D gene: -; J gene: TRBJ2-3; CDR3 DNA: TGTGCCAGCAGCACGACAGGACCGAGCACAGATACGCAGTATTTT; CDR3 protein: CASSTTGPSTDTQYF
CDR3 length: 17; clone size: -; V gene: TRBV9; D gene: TRBD2; J gene: TRBJ2-3; CDR3 DNA: TGTGCCAGCAGCCCCCAGGGACTAGCGGGGGGACAAGATACGCAGTATTTT; CDR3 protein: CASSPQGLAGGQDTQYF
CDR3 length: 14; clone size: once; V gene: TRBV2; D gene: -; J gene: TRBJ1-6; CDR3 DNA: TGTGCCAGCAGTGTACAGGGATTCAATTCACCCCTCCACTTT; CDR3 protein: CASSVQGFNSPLHF
CDR3 length: 14; clone size: -; V gene: TRBV27; D gene: -; J gene: TRBJ1-5; CDR3 DNA: TGTGCCAGCAGTCTACAGGGAGCGTTTCAGCCCCAGCATTTT; CDR3 protein: CASSLQGAFQPQHF
CDR3 length: 13; clone size: -; V gene: TRBV7-3; D gene: -; J gene: TRBJ2-1; CDR3 DNA: TGTGCCAGCAGCTTCAGTTTAGCAGATGAGCAGTTCTTC; CDR3 protein: CASSFSLADEQFF
CDR3 length: 13; clone size: -; V gene: TRBV6-6; D gene: -; J gene: TRBJ1-5; CDR3 DNA: TGTGCCAGCAGTTCACAGGGAGCTCAGCCCCAGCATTTT; CDR3 protein: CASSSQGAQPQHF
CDR3 length: 15; clone size: -; V gene: TRBV4-1; D gene: -; J gene: TRBJ2-7; CDR3 DNA: TGCGCCAGCAGCCCAGCCACAGGTGTTTCCTACGAGCAGTACTTC; CDR3 protein: CASSPATGVSYEQYF
CDR3 length: 14; clone size: -; V gene: TRBV19; D gene: TRBD2; J gene: TRBJ2-7; CDR3 DNA: TGTGCCAGTAGTGATCTAGCGGGAGGTTACGAGCAGTACTTC; CDR3 protein: CASSDLAGGYEQYF
CDR3 length: 13; clone size: once; V gene: TRBV5-1; D gene: -; J gene: TRBJ2-7; CDR3 DNA: TGCGCCAGCAGCTTGGAACAGGGAGACGAGCAGTACTTC; CDR3 protein: CASSLEQGDEQYF
CDR3 length: 16; clone size: -; V gene: TRBV13; D gene: TRBD2; J gene: TRBJ2-7; CDR3 DNA: TGTGCCAGCAGCTTACTAGCGGGGGGATCCAACTACGAGCAGTACTTC; CDR3 protein: CASSLLAGGSNYEQYF
CDR3 length: 15; clone size: -; V gene: TRBV7-9; D gene: -; J gene: TRBJ1-4; CDR3 DNA: TGTGCCAGCAGCTTAGCCGGGGGGAACGGCGAAAAACTGTTTTTT; CDR3 protein: CASSLAGGNGEKLFF
CDR3 length: 14; clone size: -; V gene: TRBV7-6; D gene: TRBD2; J gene: TRBJ2-7; CDR3 DNA: TGTGCCAGCAGCCGCACTAGCGGGGGGGACGAGCAGTACTTC; CDR3 protein: CASSRTSGGDEQYF
CDR3 length: 14; clone size: -; V gene: TRBV19; D gene: TRBD2; J gene: TRBJ2-3; CDR3 DNA: TGTGCCAGTAGTATACGGACTAGTTCCGATACGCAGTATTTT; CDR3 protein: CASSIRTSSDTQYF
CDR3 length: 14; clone size: -; V gene: TRBV29-1; D gene: -; J gene: TRBJ1-1; CDR3 DNA: TGCAGCGTTCCGGGACTTAACTCGAACACTGAAGCTTTCTTT; CDR3 protein: CSVPGLNSNTEAFF
CDR3 length: 13; clone size: -; V gene: TRBV30; D gene: -; J gene: TRBJ1-5; CDR3 DNA: TGTGCCTGGACTGGACAACTCAATCAGCCCCAGCATTTT; CDR3 protein: CAWTGQLNQPQHF
CDR3 length: 14; clone size: -; V gene: TRBV6-1; D gene: -; J gene: TRBJ1-1; CDR3 DNA: TGTGCCAGCAGTCTGGGGACATCTCGGACTGAAGCTTTCTTT; CDR3 protein: CASSLGTSRTEAFF
CDR3 length: 13; clone size: few; V gene: TRBV11-2; D gene: -; J gene: TRBJ2-7; CDR3 DNA: TGTGCCAGCAGCTTCCCCCCGGGGTTGGTGCAGTACTTC; CDR3 protein: CASSFPPGLVQYF
CDR3 length: 13; clone size: -; V gene: TRBV2; D gene: -; J gene: TRBJ2-5; CDR3 DNA: TGTGCCAGCATCGGCACTAGGCGAGAGACCCAGTACTTC; CDR3 protein: CASIGTRRETQYF
CDR3 length: 16; clone size: few; V gene: TRBV7-3; D gene: TRBD2; J gene: TRBJ2-2; CDR3 DNA: TGTGCCAGCAGCTTGGTGGGGGGGGTCGGCACCGGGGAGCTGTTTTTT; CDR3 protein: CASSLVGGVGTGELFF
CDR3 length: 13; clone size: -; V gene: TRBV15; D gene: TRBD2; J gene: TRBJ2-1; CDR3 DNA: TGTGCCACCAGTACTAGCGGGGTCAATGAGCAGTTCTTC; CDR3 protein: CATSTSGVNEQFF
CDR3 length: 13; clone size: -; V gene: TRBV4-1; D gene: -; J gene: TRBJ2-3; CDR3 DNA: TGCGCCAGCAGCCAGGGCAGCACAGATACGCAGTATTTT; CDR3 protein: CASSQGSTDTQYF
CDR3 length: 15; clone size: -; V gene: TRBV18; D gene: TRBD2; J gene: TRBJ2-1; CDR3 DNA: TGTGCCAGCTCGAGTTATAGCGGGAGGAATTATGAGCAGTTCTTC; CDR3 protein: CASSSYSGRNYEQFF
CDR3 length: 16; clone size: few; V gene: TRBV6-1; D gene: -; J gene: TRBJ1-2; CDR3 DNA: TGTGCCAGCAGTGAAGCGCAAAATGGCGGCTTCTATGGCTACACCTTC; CDR3 protein: CASSEAQNGGFYGYTF
CDR3 length: 16; clone size: -; V gene: TRBV11-3; D gene: -; J gene: TRBJ2-1; CDR3 DNA: TGTGCCAGCAGCTTTCACGGGACATTGGCCTACAATGAGCAGTTCTTC; CDR3 protein: CASSFHGTLAYNEQFF
CDR3 length: 18; clone size: -; V gene: TRBV5-4; D gene: TRBD2; J gene: TRBJ2-3; CDR3 DNA: TGTGCCAGCAGCAGGGGACTAGCGGGAGGGCCAAACACAGATACGCAGTATTTT; CDR3 protein: CASSRGLAGGPNTDTQYF
CDR3 length: 15; clone size: -; V gene: TRBV28; D gene: -; J gene: TRBJ1-5; CDR3 DNA: TGTGCCAGCAGTAGTCCCGGGGGTGGCAATCAGCCCCAGCATTTT; CDR3 protein: CASSSPGGGNQPQHF
CDR3 length: 15; clone size: -; V gene: TRBV5-4; D gene: -; J gene: TRBJ2-7; CDR3 DNA: TGTGCCAGCAGCCCGAGTAGGGGACTTATCTACGAGCAGTACTTC; CDR3 protein: CASSPSRGLIYEQYF
CDR3 length: 15; clone size: -; V gene: TRBV19; D gene: -; J gene: TRBJ1-5; CDR3 DNA: TGTGCCAGTAAATACAGGGAAAATAGCAATCAGCCCCAGCATTTT; CDR3 protein: CASKYRENSNQPQHF
CDR3 length: 16; clone size: -; V gene: TRBV7-9; D gene: TRBD1; J gene: TRBJ2-7; CDR3 DNA: TGTGCCAGCAGCCCCAGACAGGGTAGGGGTTTTTACGAGCAGTACTTC; CDR3 protein: CASSPRQGRGFYEQYF
CDR3 length: 15; clone size: -; V gene: TRBV4-1; D gene: TRBD2; J gene: TRBJ2-1; CDR3 DNA: TGCGCCAGCAGCCAAGAGACGGGAGGGTACAATGAGCAGTTCTTC; CDR3 protein: CASSQETGGYNEQFF
CDR3 length: 13; clone size: -; V gene: TRBV7-7; D gene: -; J gene: TRBJ2-1; CDR3 DNA: TGTGCTAGCAGCCGGGACATCTACAATGAGCAGTTCTTC; CDR3 protein: CASSRDIYNEQFF
CDR3 length: 15; clone size: -; V gene: TRBV7-2; D gene: TRBD2; J gene: TRBJ2-1; CDR3 DNA: TGTGCCAGCAGCTTGGAGGGACTAGCGGGAGGTGAGCAGTTCTTC; CDR3 protein: CASSLEGLAGGEQFF
CDR3 length: 12; clone size: -; V gene: TRBV19; D gene: -; J gene: TRBJ1-1; CDR3 DNA: TGTGCCAGTAGTATAGGAGGCGGCGAAGCTTTCTTT; CDR3 protein: CASSIGGGEAFF
CDR3 length: 15; clone size: once; V gene: TRBV5-1; D gene: -; J gene: TRBJ2-6; CDR3 DNA: TGCGCCAGCAGCTTGGGCGGGGCTGGGGCCAACGTCCTGACTTTC; CDR3 protein: CASSLGGAGANVLTF
CDR3 length: 15; clone size: few; V gene: TRBV5-5; D gene: TRBD2; J gene: TRBJ2-7; CDR3 DNA: TGTGCCAGCAGCCCCTTGGGGGGGACCATGTACGAGCAGTACTTC; CDR3 protein: CASSPLGGTMYEQYF